A selection of T cell receptor beta chains follows, all from one sample in a study of blood T cell repertoires in COVID-19. Sequenced by immunoSEQ multiplex PCR; TCRdb stores in-frame clones only, minus some. The sample has around 250,000 clones, over 80% seen once. Sequencing was performed on peripheral blood. These TCRs come from a woman in her 40s who had recovered from COVID-19. Both conserved end residues are part of each CDR3. D genes are given only for firm matches. Rows may omit the clone size; those that give it use once, few, many or a size class.

NA NA TRBJ1-2 TRBV30 CAFDNGGYTF TGTGCCTTTGACAACGGTGGCTACACCTTC
once TRBD1 TRBJ1-1 TRBV11-2 CASTRIQGGNTEAFF TGTGCCAGCACCCGAATACAGGGGGGGAACACTGAAGCTTTCTTT
NA NA TRBJ2-3 TRBV3-1/TRBV3-2 CASSQGPGLTDTQYF TGTGCCAGCAGCCAAGGTCCAGGGTTGACTGATACGCAGTATTTT
NA NA TRBJ1-1 TRBV6-1 CASSEAGLEAFF TGTGCCAGCAGTGAAGCCGGTCTTGAAGCTTTCTTT
NA NA TRBJ2-1 TRBV7-2 CASSSSLQEQFF TGTGCCAGCAGCTCGTCCCTGCAGGAGCAGTTCTTC
few NA TRBJ2-2 TRBV7-9 CAIRLDTGTGELFF TGTGCCATCCGTCTTGACACGGGAACCGGGGAGCTGTTTTTT
NA TRBD1 TRBJ2-3 TRBV5-1 CAPGRAGGFFNTDTQYF TGCGCCCCCGGTCGGGCAGGGGGCTTTTTTAACACAGATACGCAGTATTTT
NA TRBD1 TRBJ2-1 TRBV4-2 CASSHEGQGGVNEQFF TGTGCCAGCAGCCACGAAGGACAGGGGGGAGTCAATGAGCAGTTCTTC
NA NA TRBJ1-5 TRBV18 CASSTGGVLKPQHF TGTGCCAGCTCGACGGGGGGGGTTTTGAAGCCCCAGCATTTT
NA TRBD1 TRBJ1-1 TRBV5-1 CASSGGQLEAFF TGCGCCAGCAGCGGGGGACAGCTTGAAGCTTTCTTT
NA NA TRBJ1-2 TRBV9 CASSAKGTSYGYTF TGTGCCAGCAGCGCGAAAGGGACAAGCTATGGCTACACCTTC
NA TRBD2 TRBJ2-7 TRBV7-2 CASRVHSGGADYGQYF TGTGCCAGCAGGGTTCATAGCGGGGGGGCCGACTACGGGCAGTACTTC
NA TRBD1 TRBJ2-1 TRBV27 CASSMRGHEQFF TGTGCCAGCAGCATGAGGGGGCATGAGCAGTTCTTC
NA TRBD1 TRBJ2-7 TRBV29-1 CSAGTGGGEQYF TGCAGCGCCGGGACAGGGGGCGGCGAGCAGTACTTC
NA NA TRBJ1-2 TRBV7-8 CASSFGGGMSRRYTF TGTGCCAGCAGCTTTGGGGGAGGGATGAGCCGCCGCTACACCTTC
few NA TRBJ1-4 TRBV18 CASSPPGITNEKLFF TGTGCCAGCTCACCACCCGGGATAACTAATGAAAAACTGTTTTTT
NA NA TRBJ2-5 TRBV18 CASSREGQGETQYF TGTGCCAGCTCCCGGGAGGGACAGGGAGAGACCCAGTACTTC
NA NA TRBJ1-4 TRBV15 CATSRGRQDQLFF TGTGCCACCAGCAGAGGAAGACAAGATCAACTGTTTTTT
NA TRBD2 TRBJ2-3 TRBV5-4 CASSVRESRADTQYF TGTGCCAGCAGCGTGCGGGAGTCTAGGGCAGATACGCAGTATTTT
NA TRBD2 TRBJ2-2 TRBV9 CASSVGFGGGQYTGELFF TGTGCCAGCAGCGTAGGGTTTGGCGGGGGGCAGTACACCGGGGAGCTGTTTTTT
NA NA TRBJ2-1 TRBV20-1 CSARVNNEQFF TGCAGTGCTAGAGTAAACAATGAGCAGTTCTTC
few TRBD1 TRBJ1-1 TRBV9 CASSAHRGWDTEAFF TGTGCCAGCAGCGCCCACAGGGGGTGGGACACTGAAGCTTTCTTT
NA NA TRBJ2-3 TRBV28 CASSFVSPTDTQYF TGTGCCAGCAGTTTTGTGAGCCCCACAGATACGCAGTATTTT
NA TRBD1 TRBJ2-7 TRBV7-8 CASSLGNRGSAHYYEQYF TGTGCCAGCAGCTTAGGTAACAGGGGGTCTGCGCATTACTACGAGCAGTACTTC
NA NA TRBJ2-1 TRBV24-1 CATSAQGRNEQFF TGTGCCACCAGTGCTCAGGGTCGCAATGAGCAGTTCTTC
NA TRBD1 TRBJ1-1 TRBV11-2 CASSNRGTGPTEAFF TGTGCCAGCAGCAACCGAGGGACAGGCCCCACTGAAGCTTTCTTT
NA TRBD2 TRBJ2-7 TRBV7-9 CASSFGGSSYEQYF TGTGCCAGCAGCTTCGGCGGGAGCTCCTACGAGCAGTACTTC
NA TRBD2 TRBJ2-7 TRBV5-1 CASRPLAGGEQYF TGCGCCAGCAGACCACTAGCGGGGGGTGAGCAGTACTTC
NA TRBD1 TRBJ1-6 TRBV2 CASSVLRDRNSPLHF TGTGCCAGCAGTGTCCTCCGGGACAGAAATTCACCCCTCCACTTT
once NA TRBJ1-5 TRBV20-1 CSASADLVQPYSNQPQHF TGCAGTGCTAGTGCCGATCTCGTACAGCCCTATAGCAATCAGCCCCAGCATTTT
NA NA TRBJ2-5 TRBV9 CASSPTASEVQETQYF TGTGCCAGCAGCCCCACAGCCTCGGAGGTACAAGAGACCCAGTACTTC
NA NA TRBJ2-3 TRBV5-1 CASSFTLNPGDTQYF TGCGCCAGCAGCTTCACCCTAAACCCTGGAGATACGCAGTATTTT
NA NA TRBJ1-5 TRBV28 CASSLNPGYQPQHF TGTGCCAGCAGTCTCAATCCTGGCTATCAGCCCCAGCATTTT
NA NA TRBJ2-6 TRBV11-2 CASTSPGGSGANVLTF TGTGCCAGCACCTCCCCCGGGGGATCTGGGGCCAACGTCCTGACTTTC
NA NA TRBJ2-2 TRBV18 CASSPGGTENTGELFF TGTGCCAGCTCACCAGGAGGCACGGAAAACACCGGGGAGCTGTTTTTT
NA TRBD2 TRBJ2-7 TRBV23-1 CASSPATSGDSSYEQYF TGCGCCAGCAGCCCGGCGACTAGCGGGGACTCCTCCTACGAGCAGTACTTC
NA TRBD2 TRBJ2-3 TRBV2 CASSLTSGGPLGTDTQYF TGTGCCAGCAGTCTGACTAGCGGGGGGCCCCTAGGCACAGATACGCAGTATTTT
NA NA TRBJ2-7 TRBV10-3 CAISGGTPYEQYF TGTGCCATCAGTGGGGGGACACCCTACGAGCAGTACTTC
once TRBD2 TRBJ2-7 TRBV6-2/TRBV6-3 CASSSAGLADYEQYF TGTGCCAGCAGCTCGGCGGGACTAGCTGACTACGAGCAGTACTTC
NA TRBD1 TRBJ1-2 TRBV20-1 CSASDRQGLNYGYTF TGCAGTGCTAGTGATAGACAGGGGCTTAACTATGGCTACACCTTC
NA NA TRBJ2-7 TRBV28 CASNGGETIYEQYF TGTGCCAGCAACGGAGGGGAGACCATATACGAGCAGTACTTC
NA TRBD1 TRBJ2-5 TRBV3-1/TRBV3-2 CASSQETGEETQYF TGTGCCAGCAGCCAAGAGACAGGGGAAGAGACCCAGTACTTC
few NA TRBJ1-6 TRBV6-1 CASLDPPGNSPLHF TGTGCCAGCCTAGACCCCCCGGGGAATTCACCCCTCCACTTT
NA TRBD1 TRBJ2-1 TRBV5-1 CASSSGTGVSYNEQFF TGCGCCAGCAGCTCGGGGACAGGGGTCTCCTACAATGAGCAGTTCTTC
NA NA TRBJ2-1 TRBV27 CASSFAQSYNEQFF TGTGCCAGCAGTTTTGCACAGTCTTACAATGAGCAGTTCTTC
NA NA TRBJ2-7 TRBV19 CASSEFLGYEQYF TGTGCCAGTAGTGAGTTTCTCGGGTACGAGCAGTACTTC
NA TRBD2 TRBJ2-5 TRBV2 CASSGGLAASETQYF TGTGCCAGCAGTGGGGGACTAGCGGCAAGTGAGACCCAGTACTTC
NA TRBD2 TRBJ2-1 TRBV7-8 CASSFPGGAKNEQFF TGTGCCAGCAGCTTCCCCGGGGGGGCTAAAAATGAGCAGTTCTTC
NA NA TRBJ1-4 TRBV5-1 CASSQSPGNEKLFF TGCGCCAGCAGCCAAAGTCCCGGGAATGAAAAACTGTTTTTT
NA NA TRBJ1-2 TRBV7-2 CASRGSGLGYTF TGTGCCAGCAGGGGATCAGGGCTTGGCTACACCTTC
NA NA TRBJ2-5 TRBV15 CATSRERGETQYF TGTGCCACCAGCAGAGAAAGGGGGGAGACCCAGTACTTC
NA NA TRBJ1-5 TRBV19 CASSPLLTVTSNQPQHF TGTGCCAGTAGCCCCCTCCTGACAGTAACAAGCAATCAGCCCCAGCATTTT
NA TRBD1 TRBJ1-6 TRBV7-6 CASSLGRGQGVFTSPLHF TGTGCCAGCAGCTTAGGACGGGGACAGGGGGTTTTTACTTCACCCCTCCACTTT
few NA TRBJ1-6 TRBV2 CASETGGSPLHF TGTGCCAGCGAAACGGGGGGTTCACCCCTCCACTTT
NA TRBD1 TRBJ2-5 TRBV29-1 CSVGRDRGETQYF TGCAGCGTGGGGAGGGACAGGGGAGAGACCCAGTACTTC
NA TRBD2 TRBJ2-1 TRBV18 CASSPPGLAGGTGYNEQFF TGTGCCAGCTCACCACCGGGACTAGCGGGGGGCACAGGTTACAATGAGCAGTTCTTC